This TCR beta chain was identified during a study of metastatic and nonmetastatic thyroid tumors. The wider study: Repertoire comparisons spanned blood and tumor or nodule tissue from malignant and benign thyroid patients.

Among the patients, none had received any treatment before thyroid surgery. This clone was observed many times. The CDR3 runs 16 residues. After removal of 6 bases from V and 2 bases from J, the junction contained 10 bases not matched to a gene. Looked up from germline, CDR1 is SNHLY and CDR2 is FYNNEI. Original processing notes: A classifier of distant metastasis in papillary thyroid cancer was built from CDR3 differences (across clinicopathological groups). TCRdb re-analyzed the PCR reads through MiXCR. The V and J calls reflect TCRdb's pipeline rather than the authors' work. The sample has tens of thousands of clones, around 25% seen once.

The V gene is TRBV2, the J gene TRBJ2-1; 7 bases are shared with TRBD1. The source is a male donor with papillary thyroid cancer or a benign thyroid nodule (not recorded which). Some clones in this sample may be carry-over from other donors' samples. What was sequenced was tumor tissue. The CDR3, as DNA: TGTGCCAGCAGGGCTACGACAGGGCTTCCCTACAATGAGCAGTTCTTC. Protein: CASRATTGLPYNEQFF. The entire variable domain, with the rest obtained from reference TRBV2 and TRBJ2-1, is as follows: EPEVTQTPSHQVTQMGQEVILRCVPISNHLYFYWYRQILGQKVEFLVSFYNNEISEKSEIFDDQFSVERPDGSNFTLKIRSTKLEDSAMYFCASRATTGLPYNEQFFGPGTRLTVL.